This entry is about one T cell receptor beta chain. Its antigen is not known. These data are taken from a study of cytomegalovirus exposure and HLA in healthy donors. Study-wide points: Rarity held for most TCR sequences, but there were some public TCRs that occurred in many donors.

Profiling relied on immunoSEQ multiplex PCR, and the TCRdb table lists in-frame clones only, not all of them. This sample has 200,000 to 250,000 clones, with less than 85% found just once. Germline-derived CDR1 and CDR2 are MNHEY and SVGAGI. The V gene end was trimmed by 4 bases and the J gene end by 6 bases; junction bases not matched to a gene: 7. CDR3 length: 14 amino acids. The sample consisted of PBMCs. The chain employs TRBV6-5 and TRBJ2-7, with 9 positions matching TRBD2. This TCR was sampled from a woman younger than 35 in good health and CMV-seronegative. Here the CDR3 DNA reads TGTGCCAGCAGTTCCTTAGCGGGAGCAAGCGAGCAGTACTTC. This translates into CASSSLAGASEQYF.